These 18 T cell receptor beta chains came from one sample sequenced in a study of blood T cell repertoires in COVID-19. Produced via immunoSEQ multiplex PCR; TCRdb's table is partial and in-frame only. The data hold about 160,000 clones, with about 80% observed a single time. The sample consisted of peripheral blood. Source of these receptors: a woman in her 40s with COVID-19, enrolled during active disease.

The chain employs TRBV29-1 and TRBJ2-4; the match to TRBD2 covers 7 bases. Germline V gene data show CDR1 as SQVTM and CDR2 as ANQGSEA. The ends lost 7 bases at V and 4 bases at J; junction bases unmatched: 13. CDR3 length: 15 residues. The CDR3 sequence: CSASLWGGSKNIQYF. For the CDR3, the DNA is TGCAGCGCGTCCCTTTGGGGAGGGAGTAAAAACATTCAGTACTTC. Together with reference TRBV29-1 and TRBJ2-4, the CDR3 gives the full variable domain: SAVISQKPSRDICQRGTSLTIQCQVDSQVTMMFWYRQQPGQSLTLIATANQGSEATYESGFVIDKFPISRPNLTFSTLTVSNMSPEDSSIYLCSASLWGGSKNIQYFGAGTRLSVL.

The chain recombines TRBV15 with TRBJ2-7; TRBD2 matches at 9 bases. Germline CDR1 and CDR2: LNHNV and YYDKDF (reference sequence). The CDR3 sequence is 16 residues long. Trimming at V came to 3 bases and at J to 1 base, leaving 7 bases not matched to a gene. The CDR3 region is CATSRVAGEGSYEQYF. The CDR3, as DNA: TGTGCCACCAGCAGGGTAGCGGGAGAGGGATCCTACGAGCAGTACTTC.

This clone was recorded once. CDR3 bases: TGTGCCAGTAGTATCGGGGGTCAGCCCCAGCATTTT. As protein: CASSIGGQPQHF. The chain has TRBV19 and TRBJ1-5, with D possibly matching TRBD1 (5 bases). Germline CDR1 reads LNHDA; CDR2 reads SQIVND (reference sequence). Deletions cut 3 bases from V and 6 bases from J, with 6 bases between. This CDR3 contains 12 residues.

The sample holds one count of this clone. The V and J genes are TRBV6-1 and TRBJ1-2, with 8 bases identical to TRBD1. The V gene's germline CDR1 is MNHNS and CDR2 SASEGT. CDR3 length: 15 residues. Trimming removed 2 bases from V and 7 bases from J; junction bases left unmatched: 9. This chain's CDR3 is CASSELRTGSGGYTF. The CDR3 region has the DNA TGTGCCAGCAGTGAACTACGGACAGGGTCTGGTGGCTACACCTTC.

CDR3 nucleotide sequence: TGTGCCAGTAGTATCAAGGCAGGGGGCAACGAGCAGTACTTC. Encoded protein: CASSIKAGGNEQYF. This chain connects TRBV19 to TRBJ2-7, with 8 positions matching TRBD1. V lost 3 bases and J lost 5; bases outside the gene matches: 6. CDR1 and CDR2 (germline): LNHDA, SQIVND (reference sequence). The CDR3 is 14 residues long.

The rearrangement uses TRBV29-1 and TRBJ1-1; D remains unclear. The germline gives CDR1 SQVTM, CDR2 ANQGSEA. Between the trimmed V and J ends, which lost 4 bases and 11 bases, there was a span of 14 bases. This CDR3 comprises 11 residues. CDR3 bases: TGCAGCGTTGGTAGTTGGCGAGGCGCTTTCTTT. Translating gives CSVGSWRGAFF.

CDR3 amino acids: CASTTTQGAYEQYF. In DNA form, the CDR3 reads TGTGCCAGCACCACGACGCAGGGGGCCTACGAGCAGTACTTC. V is TRBV5-4 and J is TRBJ2-7; 7 nucleotides line up with TRBD1. Germline values: CDR1 SGHNT, CDR2 YYREEE (reference sequence). The CDR3 has 14 amino acids. With 6 bases clipped from V and 2 bases from J, the junction kept 8 bases outside the gene matches.

The rearrangement joins TRBV7-9 to TRBJ1-5; possibly TRBD1 for D (5 bases). The CDR3 is 15 residues long. Germline V gene sequence: CDR1 SEHNR, CDR2 FQNEAQ (reference sequence). The ends were cut back, 5 bases at V and 4 bases at J, with 15 bases in the middle. As DNA, the CDR3 is TGTGCCAGCAGCACTACAGGTAGTTCAAATCAGCCCCAGCATTTT. Translated, it gives CASSTTGSSNQPQHF.

The V and J genes are TRBV5-1 and TRBJ2-5; TRBD2 might be the D (5 bases). The CDR3 consists of 15 residues. Trimming shortened V by 0 bases and J by 1 base, and 10 bases separated the two germline ends. Germline V gives CDR1 SGHRS, CDR2 YFSETQ. The CDR3 DNA reads TGCGCCAGCAGCTTGGGCCCGGGGTTCCAAGAGACCCAGTACTTC. Translated: CASSLGPGFQETQYF.

This chain joins TRBV5-6 and TRBJ2-5; D unclear. Germline V CDR1 and CDR2: SGHDT, YYEEEE. Trimming pared 1 base from V and 1 base from J, leaving 8 bases between. The CDR3 consists of 14 residues. CDR3 loop: CASSLYSTQETQYF. The CDR3 region has the DNA TGTGCCAGCAGCTTGTACAGTACCCAAGAGACCCAGTACTTC.

This rearrangement joins TRBV6-5 to TRBJ2-1; 8 bases match TRBD2. Per germline, CDR1 MNHEY and CDR2 SVGAGI. This CDR3 contains 14 residues. Losses at the gene ends were 7 bases for V and 4 bases for J; bases not matched to a gene: 6. The DNA for the CDR3 is TGTGCCAGCAAGGGACTAGACAAATACAATGAGCAGTTCTTC. Amino acid sequence: CASKGLDKYNEQFF.

This clone was picked up one time. The genes are TRBV30 and TRBJ2-3, with TRBD2 matching over 9 bases. J gave up 3 bases and V 4 bases, and 5 bases lay outside the gene matches. The CDR3 is 14 amino acids. CDR1 GTSNPN and CDR2 SVGIG come from the germline V gene (reference sequence). The CDR3 nucleotides are TGTGCCTGGACCGGACTAGCGACGACAGATACGCAGTATTTT. Encoded protein: CAWTGLATTDTQYF.

This chain joins TRBV4-2 and TRBJ2-2, with TRBD2 identical over 11 bases. The J segment lost 2 bases and the V segment lost 4 bases, leaving 3 bases of the junction unmatched. Germline-derived CDR1 and CDR2 are LGHNA and YNFKEQ. This CDR3 region has 16 residues. The CDR3 DNA reads TGTGCCAGCAGCCCAACTAGCGGGGGCAACACCGGGGAGCTGTTTTTT. Translation gives CASSPTSGGNTGELFF.

Written as DNA, the CDR3 is TGCGCCAGTAGTCGAACAGGGGCCGATAATTCACCCCTCCACTTT. Protein sequence: CASSRTGADNSPLHF. The chain has TRBV5-1 and TRBJ1-6, with 7 positions matching TRBD1. The J segment lost 5 bases and the V segment lost 8 bases, leaving 10 bases of the junction unmatched. This CDR3 is 15 amino acids long. Per germline, CDR1 SGHRS and CDR2 YFSETQ.

In its sample, this clone was seen once. Relative to the germline gene, one junction end is altered; a read error may explain this. The gene calls are TRBV5-6 and TRBJ1-2; 7 nucleotides match TRBD1. Germline V gene sequence: CDR1 SGHDT, CDR2 YYEEEE. The CDR3 consists of 13 residues. The CDR3 here is CASSLELVGTANF. CDR3 sequence (DNA): TGTGCCAGCAGCTTGGAGTTAGTGGGGACAGCGAACTTC.

The chain joins TRBV18 to TRBJ1-5; D might be TRBD1 (5 bases). The CDR3 is 15 residues long. CDR1 KGHSH and CDR2 LQKENI come from the germline V gene. Trimming removed 3 bases from V and 9 bases from J, with 18 bases in between. The CDR3 DNA reads TGTGCCAGCTCACCGGTGGGAAGGGTAAGGGGGCCCCAGCATTTT. It encodes CASSPVGRVRGPQHF.

The chain employs TRBV18 and TRBJ2-3, with 10 bases lining up with TRBD2. Germline V lookup: CDR1 KGHSH, CDR2 LQKENI. The length of the CDR3 is 16 residues. Losses at the gene ends were 1 base for V and 4 bases for J; bases not matched to a gene: 5. The CDR3: CASSPRPAGGPDTQYF. The CDR3 nucleotides are TGTGCCAGCTCACCACGCCCAGCGGGGGGGCCAGATACGCAGTATTTT. The variable domain in full, completed from reference TRBV18 and TRBJ2-3, reads NAGVMQNPRHLVRRRGQEARLRCSPMKGHSHVYWYRQLPEEGLKFMVYLQKENIIDESGMPKERFSAEFPKEGPSILRIQQVVRGDSAAYFCASSPRPAGGPDTQYFGPGTRLTVL.

This clone was seen only once. This chain joins TRBV3-1 (or the pseudogene TRBV3-2) and TRBJ2-7; 7 nucleotides line up with TRBD1. CDR1 and CDR2 from the germline V gene are LGHDT and YNNKEL (reference sequence). The CDR3 has 14 residues. The V gene end was trimmed by 3 bases and the J gene end by 2 bases; junction bases not matched to a gene: 4. As DNA, the CDR3 is TGTGCCAGCAGCCAGTCGACAGGGCCCTACGAGCAGTACGTC. It specifies CASSQSTGPYEQYV.